The clone carrying this TCR beta chain occurred a few times. One end of the junction is discordant with germline, which a read error may explain. The data are from a study of control samples from healthy donors and cancer patients. Sequencing was performed with immunoSEQ multiplex PCR; in TCRdb, only in-frame clones are kept and a portion is missing. This sample has approximately 150,000 clones, with more than 85% found just once. The clonotype originates from a young man in good health. The sample consisted of blood.

CDR3 amino acids: CASSGRRGGYHF. The CDR3 bases are TGTGCCAGCAGCGGACGTCGTGGCGGGTACCACTTC. The chain couples TRBV5-6 to TRBJ2-7; tentative D call: TRBD2 (5 bases). The CDR3 consists of 12 residues. The germline V gene has CDR1 SGHDT and CDR2 YYEEEE.